A selection of T cell receptor beta chains follows, all from one sample in a study of metastatic and nonmetastatic thyroid tumors. Using MiXCR, TCRdb re-called clones from the PCR reads. The sample records about 33,000 clones, more than 10% being singletons. Material: blood. The receptor set was obtained from a female donor with papillary thyroid cancer or a benign thyroid nodule (not recorded which). Some clones in this sample may be carry-over from other donors' samples. CDR3s include the opening cysteine and the closing phenylalanine or tryptophan. The order of the fields is V gene, clone size, D gene, J gene, CDR3 protein, CDR3 DNA. D genes are given only for firm matches. For some rows the clone size is stated as once, few or many, or as a class when expanded; others skip it.

TRBV5-4	NA	NA	TRBJ1-5	CASSLANRAPYSNQPQHF	TGTGCCAGCAGCTTGGCTAACAGGGCTCCCTATAGCAATCAGCCCCAGCATTTT
TRBV19	NA	NA	TRBJ1-1	CASSITGGRGNTEAFF	TGTGCCAGTAGTATAACTGGGGGGCGCGGAAACACTGAAGCTTTCTTT
TRBV11-2	many	TRBD1	TRBJ2-3	CASSFRQGAGDTQYF	TGTGCCAGCAGCTTTCGACAGGGGGCAGGAGATACGCAGTATTTT
TRBV20-1	many	TRBD1	TRBJ1-1	CSARGRGVMNTEAFF	TGCAGTGCTAGGGGCAGGGGGGTTATGAACACTGAAGCTTTCTTT
TRBV4-1	many	NA	TRBJ2-3	CASSQPLTGWERDTQYF	TGCGCCAGCAGCCAACCGCTGACAGGTTGGGAGCGCGATACGCAGTATTTT
TRBV15	NA	NA	TRBJ2-7	CATSRLRNAYEQYF	TGTGCCACCAGCAGGCTCAGGAATGCCTACGAGCAGTACTTC
TRBV10-3	many	NA	TRBJ1-1	CASRRPGNTEAFF	TGTGCCAGCCGTCGTCCAGGGAACACTGAAGCTTTCTTT
TRBV6-2/TRBV6-3	hyperexpanded	TRBD1	TRBJ1-6	CASSSSDRESSPLHF	TGTGCCAGCAGTTCCTCGGACAGGGAGAGCTCACCCCTCCACTTT
TRBV5-1	many	NA	TRBJ2-5	CASSGQGQETQYF	TGCGCCAGCAGCGGCCAGGGCCAAGAGACCCAGTACTTC
TRBV7-9	NA	NA	TRBJ2-5	CASSLALVDYQETQYF	TGTGCCAGCAGCTTAGCGCTAGTGGACTACCAAGAGACCCAGTACTTC
TRBV6-1	many	NA	TRBJ1-3	CASRVGRSGNTIYF	TGTGCCAGCAGGGTGGGGCGCTCTGGAAACACCATATATTTT
TRBV14	many	TRBD1	TRBJ2-7	CASSQRQGATLDYEQYF	TGTGCCAGCAGCCAGCGACAGGGGGCGACCCTTGACTACGAGCAGTACTTC
TRBV29-1	many	NA	TRBJ2-1	CSVVMWGSANNEQFF	TGCAGCGTTGTAATGTGGGGGTCCGCTAACAATGAGCAGTTCTTC
TRBV19	NA	NA	TRBJ2-5	CASSIGTSGPPYF	TGTGCCAGTAGTATAGGGACGTCCGGACCGCCTTACTTC
TRBV9	many	NA	TRBJ2-7	CASSVGPRSYEQYF	TGTGCCAGCAGCGTAGGGCCGCGATCCTACGAGCAGTACTTC
TRBV5-1	many	NA	TRBJ2-7	CASSLSRARTYEQYF	TGCGCCAGCAGCTTGTCCAGGGCGCGGACCTACGAGCAGTACTTC
TRBV6-2/TRBV6-3	many	TRBD2	TRBJ2-7	CASSSGSINEQYF	TGTGCCAGCAGCAGCGGGAGTATAAACGAGCAGTACTTC
TRBV2	many	NA	TRBJ1-2	CASSEQTAGYTF	TGTGCCAGCAGTGAACAGACGGCTGGCTACACCTTC
TRBV15	many	NA	TRBJ1-1	CATSREGRTEAFF	TGTGCCACCAGCAGAGAGGGGAGAACTGAAGCTTTCTTT
TRBV6-1	many	TRBD2	TRBJ2-7	CASSDWGRAYEQYF	TGTGCCAGCTCCGATTGGGGGAGGGCCTACGAGCAGTACTTC
TRBV6-1	many	NA	TRBJ2-1	CASSWTADSNNEQFF	TGTGCCAGCAGCTGGACTGCCGACAGCAACAATGAGCAGTTCTTC
TRBV9	few	NA	TRBJ2-5	CASSLGGLETQYF	TGTGCCAGCAGCCTCGGGGGGCTTGAGACCCAGTACTTC
TRBV20-1	few	TRBD1	TRBJ1-2	CSGRQGGGEVYGYTF	TGCAGTGGTCGACAGGGTGGAGGCGAGGTCTATGGCTACACCTTC
TRBV7-3	few	NA	TRBJ2-3	CASSVAGSVSDTQYF	TGTGCCAGCTCCGTGGCAGGGTCGGTATCAGATACGCAGTATTTT
TRBV20-1	NA	TRBD2	TRBJ2-5	CSAISSGGGETQYF	TGCAGTGCCATTTCTAGCGGGGGAGGAGAGACCCAGTACTTC
TRBV6-1	medium-sized	NA	TRBJ1-1	CASSSYTEAFF	TGTGCCAGCAGTTCCTACACTGAAGCTTTCTTT
TRBV6-5	many	NA	TRBJ2-7	CASSYGDTLYEQYF	TGTGCCAGCAGTTACGGGGACACCCTCTACGAGCAGTACTTC
TRBV5-1	NA	NA	TRBJ2-2	CASSLDTGTGELFF	TGCGCCAGCAGCTTGGACACGGGAACCGGGGAGCTGTTTTTT
TRBV3-1	many	NA	TRBJ2-5	CASSQDRQKETQYF	TGTGCCAGCAGCCAAGATAGACAGAAGGAGACCCAGTACTTC
TRBV28	many	NA	TRBJ1-2	CASSFDNYGYTF	TGTGCCAGCAGTTTTGACAACTATGGCTACACCTTC
TRBV20-1	NA	NA	TRBJ1-1	CSARRGGEAFF	TGCAGTGCTAGAAGGGGGGGTGAAGCTTTCTTT
TRBV20-1	many	NA	TRBJ1-1	CSAYQEWGFMNTEAFF	TGCAGTGCTTACCAGGAATGGGGCTTCATGAACACTGAAGCTTTCTTT
TRBV7-8	many	NA	TRBJ1-3	CASSLGAGSGNTIYF	TGTGCCAGCAGCTTGGGGGCGGGAAGTGGAAACACCATATATTTT
TRBV29-1	many	NA	TRBJ2-5	CSVAVHETQYF	TGCAGCGTTGCAGTCCATGAGACCCAGTACTTC
TRBV20-1	many	NA	TRBJ2-2	CSARDRTGGDTGELFF	TGCAGTGCTAGAGATCGAACAGGGGGGGACACCGGGGAGCTGTTTTTT
TRBV27	many	TRBD1	TRBJ1-2	CASSEQGRLYGYTF	TGTGCCAGCAGCGAACAGGGGCGTCTCTATGGCTACACCTTC
TRBV11-2	many	NA	TRBJ1-5	CASSPGAAGALQPQHF	TGTGCCAGCAGCCCAGGGGCAGCCGGCGCCCTTCAGCCCCAGCATTTT
TRBV30	many	TRBD1	TRBJ1-3	CAWSSPPGQGVSSGNTIYF	TGTGCCTGGAGTTCCCCCCCGGGACAGGGGGTGAGCTCTGGAAACACCATATATTTT
TRBV5-6	many	NA	TRBJ2-5	CASSSTGKTQYF	TGTGCCAGCAGCTCCACCGGAAAGACCCAGTACTTC
TRBV24-1	many	NA	TRBJ2-2	CATSVRNANTGELFF	TGTGCCACCAGTGTGAGAAACGCGAACACCGGGGAGCTGTTTTTT
TRBV11-2	many	NA	TRBJ1-5	CASSLDTLRPQHF	TGCGCCAGCAGCTTGGACACTCTCCGGCCCCAGCATTTT
TRBV20-1	many	TRBD2	TRBJ2-1	CSARGAGGPYNEQFF	TGCAGTGCTAGAGGAGCGGGGGGGCCCTACAATGAGCAGTTCTTC